This TCR beta chain was sequenced for a study of blood T cell repertoires in COVID-19. Participants were placed into cohorts based on the clinical history they reported. Recovered Cohort 3 donors showed two negative PCRs, clearance, or symptom resolution. Original data processing: Cell counts per sample came from amplifying reference gene primers. Method: immunoSEQ multiplex PCR; TCRdb's copy keeps in-frame clones and lacks some. The V and J calls and clone size come from that table; D and trimming were worked out from the DNA. The sample lists 270,000 or so clones; 65% to 85% were seen once. V dropped 4 bases and J dropped 10 bases, with 13 bases sitting between them. The length of the CDR3 is 12 residues.

The clonotype was recovered from a man aged 50-59 years who had recovered from COVID-19. V and J are TRBV12-3 or TRBV12-4 and TRBJ1-2, with D unresolved. The source material was PBMCs or T cells enriched from blood (not recorded which). This CDR3 reads CASSSEQPHYTF. CDR3 bases: TGTGCCAGCAGTTCTGAACAGCCACACTACACCTTC.